The rows below give T cell receptor beta chains drawn from one sample of a study of blood T cell repertoires in COVID-19. TCRdb's copy holds only in-frame clones and misses some; the assay was immunoSEQ multiplex PCR. This sample has over 200,000 clones, with roughly four fifths found just once. The sequenced sample was peripheral blood. The source is a man aged 45-65 years with active or convalescent COVID-19. Each CDR3 is given with its conserved first and last residue. D genes are given only for firm matches. Not every row has a clone size; where given, it reads once, few, many or a size class.

>TRBD1|TRBV10-3|TRBJ1-1|few|12
CAISESTGRAFF
TGTGCCATCAGTGAGTCGACAGGGCGGGCTTTCTTT
>.|TRBV7-2|TRBJ1-1|once|15
CASSTRAPEGTEAFF
TGTGCCAGCAGCACGCGGGCCCCGGAGGGGACTGAAGCTTTCTTT
>.|TRBV18|TRBJ1-2|.|14
CASSPPGRDYGYTF
TGTGCCAGCTCACCACCAGGCAGGGACTATGGCTACACCTTC
>.|TRBV27|TRBJ1-4|.|15
CASRPAGQLGEKLFF
TGTGCCAGCAGACCTGCGGGCCAACTTGGTGAAAAACTGTTTTTT
>.|TRBV6-1|TRBJ1-1|.|12
CASSEFGAEAFF
TGTGCCAGCAGTGAATTCGGAGCTGAAGCTTTCTTT
>TRBD2|TRBV20-1|TRBJ2-7|.|15
CSASARGGITYEQYF
TGCAGTGCTAGTGCCCGGGGGGGGATAACCTACGAGCAGTACTTC
>TRBD1|TRBV30|TRBJ1-5|.|14
CAWTGGGGGQPQHF
TGTGCCTGGACCGGAGGAGGGGGCGGGCAGCCCCAGCATTTT
>TRBD1|TRBV13|TRBJ1-1|.|13
CASSRDRGTEAFF
TGTGCCAGCTCCCGGGACAGGGGCACTGAAGCTTTCTTT
>TRBD2|TRBV5-5|TRBJ2-7|.|14
CASSELAGGYEQYF
TGTGCCAGCAGCGAACTAGCGGGGGGCTACGAGCAGTACTTC
>TRBD1|TRBV28|TRBJ1-3|once|17
CASSFPNQGATGNTIYF
TGTGCCAGCAGTTTCCCGAACCAGGGGGCAACTGGAAACACCATATATTTT